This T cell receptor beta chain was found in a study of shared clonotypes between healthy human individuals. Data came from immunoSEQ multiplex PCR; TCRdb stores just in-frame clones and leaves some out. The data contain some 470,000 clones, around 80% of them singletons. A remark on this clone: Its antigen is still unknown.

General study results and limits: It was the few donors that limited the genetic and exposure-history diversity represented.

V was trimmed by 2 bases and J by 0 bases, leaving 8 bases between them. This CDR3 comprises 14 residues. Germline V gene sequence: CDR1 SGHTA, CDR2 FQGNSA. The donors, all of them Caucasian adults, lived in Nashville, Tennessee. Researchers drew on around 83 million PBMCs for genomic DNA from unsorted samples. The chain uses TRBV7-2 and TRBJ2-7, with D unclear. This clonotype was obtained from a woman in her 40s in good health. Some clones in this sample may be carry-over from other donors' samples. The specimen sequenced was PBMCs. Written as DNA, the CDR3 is TGTGCCAGCAGCTTAAGACACCTCTCCTACGAGCAGTACTTC. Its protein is CASSLRHLSYEQYF.